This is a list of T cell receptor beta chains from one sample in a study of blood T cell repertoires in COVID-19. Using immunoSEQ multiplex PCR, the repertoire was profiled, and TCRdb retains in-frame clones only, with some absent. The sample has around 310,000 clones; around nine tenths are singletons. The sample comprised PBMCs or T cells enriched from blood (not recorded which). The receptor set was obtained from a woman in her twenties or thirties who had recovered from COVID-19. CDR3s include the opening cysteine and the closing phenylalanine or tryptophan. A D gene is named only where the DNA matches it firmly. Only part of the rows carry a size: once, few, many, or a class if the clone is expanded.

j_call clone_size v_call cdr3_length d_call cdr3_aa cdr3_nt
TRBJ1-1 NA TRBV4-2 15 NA CASSQIERDLREAFF TGTGCCAGCAGCCAAATCGAGCGGGACTTAAGGGAAGCTTTCTTT
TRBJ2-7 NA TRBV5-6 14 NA CASSLTDSYYEQYF TGTGCCAGCAGCTTGACGGACAGTTACTACGAGCAGTACTTC
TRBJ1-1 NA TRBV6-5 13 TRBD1 CASSYQQGGEAFF TGTGCCAGCAGTTATCAACAGGGGGGTGAAGCTTTCTTT
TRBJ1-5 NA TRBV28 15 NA CASIAHTPRDQPQHF TGTGCCAGCATAGCCCACACGCCCAGGGATCAGCCCCAGCATTTT
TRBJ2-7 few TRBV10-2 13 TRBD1 CASSVQGGYEQYF TGCGCCAGCAGTGTACAGGGGGGCTACGAGCAGTACTTC
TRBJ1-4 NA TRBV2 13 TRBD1 CASSGQGGEKLFF TGTGCCAGCAGTGGACAGGGTGGTGAAAAACTGTTTTTT
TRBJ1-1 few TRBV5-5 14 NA CASSLGEGGTEAFF TGTGCCAGCAGCTTGGGCGAAGGGGGCACTGAAGCTTTCTTT
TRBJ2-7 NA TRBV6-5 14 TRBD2 CASRWGGSTYEQYF TGTGCCAGCAGGTGGGGCGGGAGTACGTACGAGCAGTACTTC
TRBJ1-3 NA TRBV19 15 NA CASSIRTASGNTIYF TGTGCCAGTAGTATCCGGACAGCCTCTGGAAACACCATATATTTT
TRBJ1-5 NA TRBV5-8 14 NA CASSLEGTNQPQHF TGTGCCAGCAGCTTGGAGGGGACAAATCAGCCCCAGCATTTT
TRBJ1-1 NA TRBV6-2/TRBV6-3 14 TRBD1 CASSYRRGPGEAFF TGTGCCAGCAGTTACCGCAGGGGGCCTGGTGAAGCTTTCTTT
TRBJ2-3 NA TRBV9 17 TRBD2 CASSVGGTSGSTDTQYF TGTGCCAGCAGCGTAGGTGGGACTAGCGGCAGCACAGATACGCAGTATTTT
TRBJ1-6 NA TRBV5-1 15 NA CASSLTTEGDSPLHF TGCGCCAGCAGCTTGACCACAGAAGGGGATTCACCCCTCCACTTT
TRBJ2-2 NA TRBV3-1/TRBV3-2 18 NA CASSQVRRGAGHTGELFF TGTGCCAGCAGCCAAGTCCGTAGGGGCGCAGGTCACACCGGGGAGCTGTTTTTT
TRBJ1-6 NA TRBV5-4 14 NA CASSPVSGNSPLHF TGTGCCAGCAGCCCTGTGTCGGGTAATTCACCCCTCCACTTT
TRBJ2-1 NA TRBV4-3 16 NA CASSQDRWTASGEQFF TGCGCCAGCAGCCAAGATCGGTGGACAGCCTCGGGTGAGCAGTTCTTC
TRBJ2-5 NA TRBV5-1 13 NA CASSLGLANLQYF TGCGCCAGCAGCTTGGGGCTAGCAAACCTCCAGTACTTC
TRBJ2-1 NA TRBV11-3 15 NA CASSLGGRAYNEQFF TGTGCCAGCAGCCTAGGGGGGAGGGCATACAATGAGCAGTTCTTC
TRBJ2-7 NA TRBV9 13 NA CASSVDLRGEQYF TGTGCCAGCAGCGTAGATCTCCGAGGGGAGCAGTACTTC
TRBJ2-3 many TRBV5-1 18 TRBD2 CASSLALSSGREADTQYF TGCGCCAGCAGCTTGGCCTTGTCGAGCGGGAGGGAAGCAGATACGCAGTATTTT
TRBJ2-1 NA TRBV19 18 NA CASRTGPISGNSYNEQFF TGTGCCAGTCGAACAGGACCGATTAGCGGTAACTCCTACAATGAGCAGTTCTTC
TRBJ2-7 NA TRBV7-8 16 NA CASSFWDYRELYEQYF TGTGCCAGCAGCTTTTGGGATTACAGGGAACTCTACGAGCAGTACTTC
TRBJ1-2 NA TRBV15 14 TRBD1 CATSREGTAYGYTF TGTGCCACCAGCAGAGAAGGGACAGCCTATGGCTACACCTTC
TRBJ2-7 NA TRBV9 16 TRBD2 CASSAGTSAVSYEQYF TGTGCCAGCAGCGCAGGGACTAGCGCAGTCTCCTACGAGCAGTACTTC
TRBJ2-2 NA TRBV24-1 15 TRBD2 CATSDRTSGNGELFF TGTGCCACCAGTGATAGGACTAGCGGGAACGGGGAGCTGTTTTTT
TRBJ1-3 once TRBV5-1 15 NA CASRRGTDSGNTIYF TGCGCCAGCAGGCGGGGGACGGACTCTGGAAACACCATATATTTT
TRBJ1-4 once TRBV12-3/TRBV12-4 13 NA CASSWGHNEKLFF TGTGCCAGCAGTTGGGGACACAATGAAAAACTGTTTTTT
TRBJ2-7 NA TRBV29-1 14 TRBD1 CSVERRDRAHEQYF TGCAGCGTTGAACGGCGGGACAGGGCCCACGAGCAGTACTTC
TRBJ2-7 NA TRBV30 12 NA CAWRGGGYEQYF TGTGCCTGGAGGGGGGGAGGTTACGAGCAGTACTTC
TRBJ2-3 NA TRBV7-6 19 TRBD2 CASSLFVPAGGGITDTQYF TGTGCCAGCAGCTTGTTCGTCCCGGCGGGGGGAGGAATTACAGATACGCAGTATTTT
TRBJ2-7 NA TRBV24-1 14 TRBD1 CATSVRTGIYEQYF TGTGCCACCAGTGTCCGGACAGGGATCTACGAGCAGTACTTC
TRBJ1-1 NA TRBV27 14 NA CASGGTSSPTEAFF TGTGCCAGCGGCGGGACCTCCAGCCCCACTGAAGCTTTCTTT
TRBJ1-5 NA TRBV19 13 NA CASSIAEGQPQHF TGTGCCAGTAGTATAGCAGAGGGTCAGCCCCAGCATTTT
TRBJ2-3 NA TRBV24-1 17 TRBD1 CATSASPGQGRGDTQYF TGTGCCACCAGTGCTAGCCCGGGACAGGGGCGAGGGGATACGCAGTATTTT
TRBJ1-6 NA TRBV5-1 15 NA CASSPQGNSNSPLHF TGCGCCAGCAGCCCTCAGGGTAACAGTAATTCACCCCTCCACTTT
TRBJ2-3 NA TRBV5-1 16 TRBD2 CASSLVSGRGTDTQYF TGCGCCAGCAGCTTGGTGTCCGGGAGGGGCACAGATACGCAGTATTTT
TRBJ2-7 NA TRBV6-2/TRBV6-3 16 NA CASSPPIKRISYEQYF TGTGCCAGCAGTCCCCCCATAAAGCGGATCTCCTACGAGCAGTACTTC
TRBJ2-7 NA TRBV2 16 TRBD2 CASSEDSGLAGVEQYF TGTGCCAGCAGTGAAGATTCGGGACTAGCGGGAGTAGAGCAGTACTTC
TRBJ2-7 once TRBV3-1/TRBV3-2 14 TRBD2 CASSQASGAYEQYF TGTGCCAGCAGCCAAGCTAGCGGCGCCTACGAGCAGTACTTC
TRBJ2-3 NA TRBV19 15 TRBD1 CASSRQGAGVDTQYF TGTGCCAGTAGCCGACAGGGGGCGGGGGTAGATACGCAGTATTTT
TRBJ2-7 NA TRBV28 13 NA CASRETGVVEQYF TGTGCCAGCAGGGAAACAGGTGTTGTCGAGCAGTACTTC
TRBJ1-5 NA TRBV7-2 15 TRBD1 CASSLVTGGGQPQHF TGTGCCAGCAGCTTAGTCACAGGGGGCGGTCAGCCCCAGCATTTT
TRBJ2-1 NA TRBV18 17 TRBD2 CASSPFSGSGLLNEQFF TGTGCCAGCTCACCGTTTAGCGGGAGTGGGTTGCTCAATGAGCAGTTCTTC
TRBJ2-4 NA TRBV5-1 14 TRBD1 CASSLQGQGNIQYF TGCGCCAGCAGCTTACAGGGACAGGGAAACATTCAGTACTTC
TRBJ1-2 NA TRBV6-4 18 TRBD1 CASSEAFRQGATNYGYTF TGTGCCAGCAGTGAAGCATTTAGACAGGGGGCTACTAACTATGGCTACACCTTC
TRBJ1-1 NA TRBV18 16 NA CASSPLTGGGNTEAFF TGTGCCAGCTCACCTCTGACAGGCGGGGGGAACACTGAAGCTTTCTTT
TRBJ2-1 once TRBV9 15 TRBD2 CASSVDTSGYNEQFF TGTGCCAGCAGCGTAGACACTAGCGGTTACAATGAGCAGTTCTTC
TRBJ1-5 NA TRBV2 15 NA CASSQGATSNQPQHF TGTGCCAGCAGCCAAGGAGCAACTAGCAATCAGCCCCAGCATTTT
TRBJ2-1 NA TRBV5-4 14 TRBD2 CASSLAGLVDEQFF TGTGCCAGCAGCTTGGCGGGACTAGTAGATGAGCAGTTCTTC
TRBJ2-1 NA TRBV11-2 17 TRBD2 CASSLGLAGERGDEQFF TGTGCCAGCAGCTTAGGACTAGCGGGAGAGAGGGGGGATGAGCAGTTCTTC
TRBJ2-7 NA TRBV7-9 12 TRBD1 CASSPTGIGQYF TGTGCCAGCAGCCCGACAGGGATTGGGCAGTACTTC
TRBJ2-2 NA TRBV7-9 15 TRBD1 CASSPGQTHTGELFF TGTGCCAGCAGCCCGGGACAGACGCACACCGGGGAGCTGTTTTTT
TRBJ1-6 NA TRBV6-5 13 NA CASSYSAAAPLHF TGTGCCAGCAGTTACTCGGCGGCGGCACCCCTCCACTTT
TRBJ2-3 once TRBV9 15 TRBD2 CASSVVVASGDTQYF TGTGCCAGCAGCGTAGTGGTGGCTAGCGGAGATACGCAGTATTTT
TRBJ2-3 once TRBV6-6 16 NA CASSYLTGGNTDTQYF TGTGCCAGCAGTTACTTAACCGGCGGGAACACAGATACGCAGTATTTT
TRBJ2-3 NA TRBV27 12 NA CASRTGTDTQYF TGTGCCAGCAGGACAGGCACAGATACGCAGTATTTT
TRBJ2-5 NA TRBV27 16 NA CASSTPREGPQETQYF TGTGCCAGCAGTACACCCAGAGAGGGTCCCCAAGAGACCCAGTACTTC
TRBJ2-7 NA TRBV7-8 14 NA CASSLGGRSYEQYF TGTGCCAGCAGCTTAGGAGGGAGATCCTACGAGCAGTACTTC